These 10 T cell receptor beta chains originate from one sample sequenced in a study of human T cells and chemical hapten exposure. The time point: patch test 1, 2 weeks after DPC sensitization. The treatment: therapeutic diphenylcyclopropenone sensitization with weekly scalp DPC. TCRdb fed the RACE reads into MiXCR, producing one record per CDR3 protein. The profile covers tens of thousands of distinct CDR3 sequences, with roughly a tenth appearing a single time and 2% to 2.5% taken by the ten largest. The sequencing used whole blood, collected in connection with sensitization to the hapten diphenylcyclopropenone (DPC). These receptor sequences come from a man aged 40-49 years with alopecia areata. Some clones in this sample may be carry-over from other donors' samples.

This chain uses TRBV7-3 with TRBJ2-3; D perhaps matches TRBD2 (5 bases). Trimming removed 2 bases at V and 1 base at J, with 13 bases between. There are 16 residues in the CDR3. CDR1 is SGHTA and CDR2 is FQGTGA in the germline V gene. The CDR3 bases are TGTGCCAGCAGCTTATTGAGGGAGTTGGGCACAGATACGCAGTATTTT. Its protein is CASSLLRELGTDTQYF.

This clonotype showed up many times. This sequence joins TRBV25-1 and TRBJ2-2; 12 positions agree with TRBD2. V lost 1 base, J lost 8 bases, and 5 bases stayed unmatched. This CDR3 has 16 residues. CDR1 and CDR2 (germline): MGHDK, SYGVNS. The CDR3 region has the DNA TGTGCCAGCAGTGAATTGACTAGCGGGAGTCGTGGGGAGCTGTTTTTT. It is translated as CASSELTSGSRGELFF.

The sample holds a few counts of this clonotype. The chain recombines TRBV6-5 with TRBJ2-3, with 11 nucleotides matching TRBD2. The CDR3 extends over 15 amino acids. Germline V gene sequence: CDR1 MNHEY, CDR2 SVGAGI. The junction had 3 bases not matched to a gene; V was cut back by 2 bases and J by 5 bases. The CDR3 sequence is CASSYVSGRGDTQYF. DNA of the CDR3: TGTGCCAGCAGTTACGTTAGCGGGAGGGGAGATACGCAGTATTTT.

There are a few counts of this clonotype. The V gene is TRBV12-3 or TRBV12-4, the J gene TRBJ1-4, with D uncertain. Trimming left V 1 base short and J 14 bases short, with 8 bases between. The CDR3 totals 11 residues. In nucleotides, the CDR3 is TGTGCCAGCAGTTTAGGAGTAACTCTGTTTTTT. This sequence encodes CASSLGVTLFF.

The chain combines TRBV14 with TRBJ2-5, with 9 positions matching TRBD1. Losses at the gene ends were 2 bases for V and 3 bases for J; bases not matched to a gene: 4. Per the germline V gene, CDR1 is SGHDN and CDR2 is FVKESK. This CDR3 is built from 15 residues. CDR3 in DNA: TGTGCCAGCAGCCAACGGGACAGGGTAAAAGAGACCCAGTACTTC. This encodes CASSQRDRVKETQYF.

This clonotype was seen many times. V usage is TRBV20-1 and J usage is TRBJ2-3, with 7 bases aligning to TRBD2. V trimming: 6 bases; J trimming: 5 bases; junction bases outside the gene matches: 17. This CDR3 contains 16 residues. CDR1 is DFQATT and CDR2 is SNEGSKA in the germline V gene (reference sequence). CDR3 residues: CSAGSIRGSIRDTQYF. CDR3 coding DNA: TGCAGTGCCGGGAGTATTCGCGGGAGTATAAGAGATACGCAGTATTTT.

This clonotype showed up many times. The rearrangement links TRBV12-3 or TRBV12-4 to TRBJ1-5; D is ambiguous. The ends were cut back, 1 base at V and 2 bases at J, with 6 bases in the middle. The CDR3 is 14 amino acids. The CDR3 DNA reads as TGTGCCAGCAGTTTAGTGGCAGGCAATCAGCCCCAGCATTTT. This encodes CASSLVAGNQPQHF.

This clonotype was counted many times. V gene TRBV7-2 combines with J gene TRBJ2-1; D is ambiguous. The V and J ends lost 0 bases and 10 bases respectively, with 7 bases between them. Per germline, CDR1 SGHTA and CDR2 FQGNSA. CDR3 length equals 12 residues. The CDR3 loop is CASSLALGEQFF. The CDR3 DNA is TGTGCCAGCAGCTTAGCGCTCGGGGAGCAGTTCTTC.

The chain links TRBV5-4 to TRBJ2-1; the match to TRBD2 covers 7 bases. The CDR3 covers 16 residues. CDR1 and CDR2 (germline): SGHNT, YYREEE (reference sequence). Trimming took 4 bases from V and 0 from J; bases not matched to a gene: 7. CDR3 residues: CASSTKGGSSYNEQFF. CDR3 DNA: TGTGCCAGCAGCACCAAGGGCGGGAGCTCCTACAATGAGCAGTTCTTC.

Ten or more counts support this clonotype. The V and J genes are TRBV28 and TRBJ1-2; D uncertain. CDR1 and CDR2 from the germline V gene are MDHEN and SYDVKM. This CDR3 contains 14 residues. Trimming took 6 bases from V and 8 from J, leaving 19 bases between them. The DNA of the CDR3 is TGTGCCAGCAGCGAGGGTGTCAATGGAATCGGCTACACCTTC. It codes for CASSEGVNGIGYTF.